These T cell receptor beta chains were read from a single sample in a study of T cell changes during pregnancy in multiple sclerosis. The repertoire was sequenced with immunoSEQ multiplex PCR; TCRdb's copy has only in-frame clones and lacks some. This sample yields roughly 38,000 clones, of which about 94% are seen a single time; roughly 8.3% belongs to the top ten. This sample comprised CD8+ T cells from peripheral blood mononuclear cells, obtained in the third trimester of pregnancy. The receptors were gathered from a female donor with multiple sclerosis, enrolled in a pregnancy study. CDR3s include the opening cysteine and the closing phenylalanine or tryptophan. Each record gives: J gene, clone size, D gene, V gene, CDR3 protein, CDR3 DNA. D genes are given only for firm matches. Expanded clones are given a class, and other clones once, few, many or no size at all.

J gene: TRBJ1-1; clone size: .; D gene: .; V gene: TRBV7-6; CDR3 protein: CASSLMEGPEAFF; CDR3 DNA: TGTGCCAGCAGCTTAATGGAGGGGCCTGAAGCTTTCTTT
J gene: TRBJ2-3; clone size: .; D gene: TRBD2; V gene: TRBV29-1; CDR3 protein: CSVEDREERDTQYF; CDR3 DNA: TGCAGCGTTGAAGATCGGGAGGAACGGGATACGCAGTATTTT
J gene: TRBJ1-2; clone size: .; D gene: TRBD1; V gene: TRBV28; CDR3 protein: CASRSPGQGMANYGYTF; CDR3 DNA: TGTGCCAGCAGATCTCCGGGACAGGGAATGGCTAACTATGGCTACACCTTC
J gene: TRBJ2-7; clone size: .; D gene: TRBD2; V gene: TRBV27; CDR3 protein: CASSLGAGVYEQYF; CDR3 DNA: TGTGCCAGCAGTTTAGGGGCGGGAGTCTACGAGCAGTACTTC
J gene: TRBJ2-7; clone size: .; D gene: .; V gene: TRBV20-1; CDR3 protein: CSARVINEQYF; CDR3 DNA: TGCAGTGCTAGAGTAATAAACGAGCAGTACTTC
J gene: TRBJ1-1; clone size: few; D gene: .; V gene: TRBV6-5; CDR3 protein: CASRRNTEAFF; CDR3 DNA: TGTGCCAGCAGGAGGAACACTGAAGCTTTCTTT
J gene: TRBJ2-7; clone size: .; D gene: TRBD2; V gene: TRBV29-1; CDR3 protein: CSVEEAGLGELQYF; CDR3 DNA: TGCAGCGTTGAAGAAGCGGGACTCGGCGAATTGCAGTACTTC
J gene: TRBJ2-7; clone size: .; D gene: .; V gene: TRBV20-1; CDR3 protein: CSARDYYEQYF; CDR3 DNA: TGCAGTGCTAGAGATTACTACGAGCAGTACTTC
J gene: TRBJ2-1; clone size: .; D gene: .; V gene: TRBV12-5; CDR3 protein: CASGLRGYNEQFF; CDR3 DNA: TGTGCTAGTGGTTTGAGGGGGTACAATGAGCAGTTCTTC
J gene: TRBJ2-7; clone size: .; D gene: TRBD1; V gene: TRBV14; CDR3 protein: CASSQDWAGGMYEQYF; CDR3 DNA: TGTGCCAGCAGCCAAGATTGGGCAGGGGGTATGTACGAGCAGTACTTC